One sample yielded the 15 T cell receptor beta chains listed below, sequenced in a study of blood T cell repertoires in COVID-19. TCRdb's table, derived via immunoSEQ multiplex PCR, lists solely in-frame clones and lacks some. The data show about 190,000 clones, roughly nine tenths seen once. Sequenced material: PBMCs or T cells enriched from blood (not recorded which). These receptors were collected from a woman aged 40 to 50 in a cohort exposed to, infected with or recovered from COVID-19 (not recorded which).

This chain links TRBV25-1 with TRBJ2-3; no reliable D call. The CDR3 sequence is 12 residues long. Germline V gene data show CDR1 as MGHDK and CDR2 as SYGVNS. Trimming removed 1 base at V and 4 bases at J, with 3 bases between. The CDR3 coding sequence is TGTGCCAGCAGTGAATCGGCAGATACGCAGTATTTT. This translates into CASSESADTQYF.

J is TRBJ2-5 and V is TRBV7-9; 13 bases map to TRBD2. The V gene end was trimmed by 4 bases and the J gene end by 4 bases; junction bases not matched to a gene: 3. The CDR3 spans 15 residues. Looked up from germline, CDR1 is SEHNR and CDR2 is FQNEAQ (reference sequence). CDR3 nucleotides: TGTGCCAGCAGCTCGGGACTAGCGGGACCAGAGACCCAGTACTTC. Translation gives CASSSGLAGPETQYF.

V is TRBV7-9 and J is TRBJ1-2; the match to TRBD1 covers 8 bases. V shed 5 bases and J 7 bases; nucleotides not matched to a gene: 6. CDR1 and CDR2 from the germline V gene are SEHNR and FQNEAQ (reference sequence). The CDR3 loop spans 13 amino acids. The CDR3, as DNA: TGTGCCAGCAGCGCAGGGGGCTCGGGTGGCTACACCTTC. Encoded protein: CASSAGGSGGYTF.

V is TRBV5-1 and J is TRBJ1-1; D unclear. Trimming took 0 bases from V and 5 from J, leaving 11 bases between them. From germline, CDR1 is SGHRS and CDR2 YFSETQ. The CDR3 length is 14 residues. The CDR3 spells CASSLGAEGTEAFF. CDR3 DNA sequence: TGCGCCAGCAGCTTGGGGGCAGAGGGAACTGAAGCTTTCTTT.

The chain joins TRBV7-9 to TRBJ1-4; possibly TRBD1 for D (5 bases). This CDR3 has 13 residues. V shed 8 bases and J shed 4 bases, with 11 bases lying between them. Per the germline V gene, CDR1 is SEHNR and CDR2 is FQNEAQ (reference sequence). For the CDR3, the DNA is TGTGCCAGCCGACGGGGGGTTAATGAAAAACTGTTTTTT. Its protein product is CASRRGVNEKLFF.

The chain recombines TRBV19 with TRBJ1-2, with D tentatively TRBD1 (5 bases). Germline values: CDR1 LNHDA, CDR2 SQIVND (reference sequence). This CDR3 comprises 14 residues. With 5 bases removed from V and 2 bases from J, the gap between germline ends came to 12 bases. The CDR3 DNA is TGTGCCAGTAGTGTGACAGCCAAAAACTATGGCTACACCTTC. It yields the protein CASSVTAKNYGYTF.

V gene TRBV11-2 combines with J gene TRBJ1-5; D is perhaps TRBD1 (5 bases). Trimming removed 3 bases from V and 3 bases from J, with 9 bases in between. Per the germline V gene, CDR1 is SGHAT and CDR2 is FQNNGV. The CDR3 has 14 residues. The CDR3 DNA follows: TGTGCCAGCAGCTTTGACAGATTCAATCAGCCCCAGCATTTT. Its translation: CASSFDRFNQPQHF.

The chain's CDR3 is CASSLGGTVNEQFF. CDR3 DNA: TGTGCCAGCAGCTTGGGAGGGACGGTAAATGAGCAGTTCTTC. This chain links TRBV7-9 with TRBJ2-1, with TRBD2 identical over 7 bases. Germline CDR1 reads SEHNR; CDR2 reads FQNEAQ (reference sequence). The CDR3 consists of 14 residues. J lost 7 bases, V lost 3 bases, and 6 bases had no gene match. Drawing the rest from reference TRBV7-9 and TRBJ2-1, the complete variable domain is DTGVSQNPRHKITKRGQNVTFRCDPISEHNRLYWYRQTLGQGPEFLTYFQNEAQLEKSRLLSDRFSAERPKGSFSTLEIQRTEQGDSAMYLCASSLGGTVNEQFFGPGTRLTVL.

The rearrangement links TRBV7-9 to TRBJ1-3, with D tentatively TRBD1 (5 bases). V dropped 4 bases and J dropped 0 bases, with 13 bases sitting between them. Germline CDR1 is SEHNR and CDR2 is FQNEAQ (reference sequence). The CDR3 has 16 amino acids. The CDR3 sequence is CASSSIDRRSGNTIYF. CDR3 nucleotide sequence: TGTGCCAGCAGCTCGATCGACAGACGCTCTGGAAACACCATATATTTT. The whole variable domain, remainder taken from reference TRBV7-9 and TRBJ1-3, is DTGVSQNPRHKITKRGQNVTFRCDPISEHNRLYWYRQTLGQGPEFLTYFQNEAQLEKSRLLSDRFSAERPKGSFSTLEIQRTEQGDSAMYLCASSSIDRRSGNTIYFGEGSWLTVV.

Only one count was recorded for this clone. This chain joins TRBV11-2 and TRBJ2-7; tentative D call: TRBD1 (6 bases). V was cut by 5 bases and J by 4 bases, with 15 bases left in between. Germline values: CDR1 SGHAT, CDR2 FQNNGV. The CDR3 spans 14 residues. The CDR3 DNA follows: TGTGCCAGCAGCGCCCTGCAGGGGAAGTACGAGCAGTACTTC. Its protein is CASSALQGKYEQYF.

J is TRBJ1-6 and V is TRBV4-1; perhaps TRBD1 as D (5 bases). This CDR3 has 16 amino acids. Per the germline V gene, CDR1 is MGHRA and CDR2 is YSYEKL. V lost 3 bases to trimming and J lost 7 bases, with 16 bases between them. The CDR3 DNA reads TGCGCCAGCAGCCAGGGCTGGACGGGGGGAAATTCACCCCTCCACTTT. It is translated as CASSQGWTGGNSPLHF.

The chain joins TRBV7-9 to TRBJ2-3; D ambiguous. The V gene's germline CDR1 is SEHNR and CDR2 FQNEAQ (reference sequence). V shed 2 bases and J shed 0 bases, with 9 bases lying between them. This CDR3 is built from 15 residues. CDR3 sequence: CASSLTAASTDTQYF. The DNA for the CDR3 is TGTGCCAGCAGCTTAACAGCAGCCAGCACAGATACGCAGTATTTT.

This clone occurred once. V is TRBV15 and J is TRBJ1-1; D uncertain. The CDR3 has 15 residues. Germline V CDR1 and CDR2: LNHNV, YYDKDF (reference sequence). The V end was cut by 0 bases, the J end by 4 bases, with 12 bases between. Here the CDR3 DNA reads TGTGCCACCAGCAGAGATCCGGGTCTGGGCACTGAAGCTTTCTTT. Its protein is CATSRDPGLGTEAFF.

The CDR3 DNA follows: TGTGCCAGCAGCTTAGTGATCGGGGATGGCTACACCTTC. It translates to CASSLVIGDGYTF. The V and J genes are TRBV7-2 and TRBJ1-2; D gene ambiguous. CDR3 length: 13 amino acids. Trimming took 1 base from V and 6 from J, leaving 9 bases between them. Germline V gene lookup returns CDR1 SGHTA and CDR2 FQGNSA.

The V and J genes are TRBV5-8 and TRBJ2-5; 12 positions agree with TRBD1. The CDR3 totals 17 residues. In germline, CDR1 is SGHTS, CDR2 YDEGEE. Trimming at V came to 1 base and at J to 0 bases, leaving 4 bases not matched to a gene. CDR3 residues: CASSLLGTGGYQETQYF. In DNA, the CDR3 is TGTGCCAGCAGCTTGTTGGGGACAGGGGGCTACCAAGAGACCCAGTACTTC.